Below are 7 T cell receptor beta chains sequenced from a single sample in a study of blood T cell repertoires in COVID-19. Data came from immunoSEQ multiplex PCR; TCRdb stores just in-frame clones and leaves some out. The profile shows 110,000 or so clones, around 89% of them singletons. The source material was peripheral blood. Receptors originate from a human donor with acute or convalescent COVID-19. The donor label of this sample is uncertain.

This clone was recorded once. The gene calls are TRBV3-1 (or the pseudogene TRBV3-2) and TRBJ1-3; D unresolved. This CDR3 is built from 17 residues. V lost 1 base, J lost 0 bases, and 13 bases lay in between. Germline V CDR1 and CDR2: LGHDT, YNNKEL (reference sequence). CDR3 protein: CASSQVGRVHSGNTIYF. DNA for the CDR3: TGTGCCAGCAGCCAAGTCGGGAGGGTCCACTCTGGAAACACCATATATTTT.

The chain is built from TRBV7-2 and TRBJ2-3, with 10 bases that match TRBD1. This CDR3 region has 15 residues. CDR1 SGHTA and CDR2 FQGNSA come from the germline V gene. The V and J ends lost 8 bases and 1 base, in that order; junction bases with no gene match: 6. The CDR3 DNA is TGTGCCAGCGCCTGGGACAGGGGAGGCACAGATACGCAGTATTTT. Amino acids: CASAWDRGGTDTQYF. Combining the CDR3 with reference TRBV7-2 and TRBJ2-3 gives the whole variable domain GAGVSQSPSNKVTEKGKDVELRCDPISGHTALYWYRQSLGQGLEFLIYFQGNSAPDKSGLPSDRFSAERTGGSVSTLTIQRTQQEDSAVYLCASAWDRGGTDTQYFGPGTRLTVL.

The CDR3 nucleotides read TGTGCCAGCAGTATATTAGCAGATACGCAGTATTTT. It yields the protein CASSILADTQYF. The chain links TRBV28 to TRBJ2-3; D call uncertain. The CDR3 covers 12 residues. Germline V gene lookup returns CDR1 MDHEN and CDR2 SYDVKM. The germline V and J ends were trimmed by 5 bases and 4 bases, with 7 bases remaining between them.

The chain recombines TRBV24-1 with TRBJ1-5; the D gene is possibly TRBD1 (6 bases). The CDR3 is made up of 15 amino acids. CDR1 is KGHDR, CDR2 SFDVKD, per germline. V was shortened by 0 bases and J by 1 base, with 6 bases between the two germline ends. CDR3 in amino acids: CATSDLGGSNQPQHF. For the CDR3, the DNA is TGTGCCACCAGTGATTTGGGGGGCAGCAATCAGCCCCAGCATTTT.

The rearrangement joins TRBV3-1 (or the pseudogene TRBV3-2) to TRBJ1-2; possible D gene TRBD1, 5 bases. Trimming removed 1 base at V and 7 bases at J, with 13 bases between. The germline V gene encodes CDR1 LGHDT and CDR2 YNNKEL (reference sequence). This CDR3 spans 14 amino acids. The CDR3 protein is CASSQGAGDPGYTF. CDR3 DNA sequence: TGTGCCAGCAGCCAAGGTGCGGGGGATCCTGGCTACACCTTC.

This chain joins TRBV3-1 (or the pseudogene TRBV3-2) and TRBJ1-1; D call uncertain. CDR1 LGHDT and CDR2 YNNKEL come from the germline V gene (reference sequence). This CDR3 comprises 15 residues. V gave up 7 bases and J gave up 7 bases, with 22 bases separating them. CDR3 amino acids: CASISEWICGVEAFF. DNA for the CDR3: TGTGCCAGCATCTCCGAATGGATATGTGGAGTTGAAGCTTTCTTT.

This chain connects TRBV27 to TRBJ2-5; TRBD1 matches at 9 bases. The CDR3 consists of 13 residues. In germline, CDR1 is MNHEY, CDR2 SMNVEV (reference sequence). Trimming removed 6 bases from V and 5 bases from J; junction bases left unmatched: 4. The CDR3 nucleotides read TGTGCCAGCAGGGGGACAGGGAAGGAGACCCAGTACTTC. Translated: CASRGTGKETQYF.